The clone carrying this T cell receptor beta chain has a single count. Its antigen is currently unknown. The data stem from a study of blood T cells in healthy people across ages. In the study overall: Template switching captured about one barcoded beta molecule per two T cells. General study points: Higher diversity and more naive CD4+ cells were features of long-lived donors, compared to aged donors. Observed TCR beta diversity per million T cells went down as age went up. This fall followed a roughly linear course with age.

The authors ran a second PCR of 7 to 11 cycles using a sample-barcoded 5' primer and a J-beta primer mix. CDR3-containing paired-end reads numbering at least 2.5 million came from each sample. Using its own MiXCR run on the 5' RACE reads, TCRdb lists one record per CDR3 protein. This sample has about 1.4 million distinct CDR3 sequences; approximately 60% occur once, and the top ten carry over 6.5%. The CDR3 has 14 residues. V was clipped by 2 bases and J by 2 bases, with 12 bases between them. Germline values: CDR1 DFQATT, CDR2 SNEGSKA (reference sequence). The receptor's source is a man aged 18 to 29 in good health. The rearrangement links TRBV20-1 to TRBJ2-5; tentative D call: TRBD1 (5 bases). Material for sequencing was blood. In nucleotides, the CDR3 is TGCAGTGCTAGACCGACAGATGATCAAGAGACCCAGTACTTC. Its protein is CSARPTDDQETQYF.